The 22 T cell receptor beta chains below come from one sample, sequenced in a study of identical twins. In TCRdb, the 5' RACE reads were re-called with MiXCR into one record per CDR3 protein. The sample lists some 730,000 distinct CDR3 sequences, about 20% occurring once. These data also featured in a second study, about T cells expressing NK-cell markers.

The specimen was PBMCs. These receptors all come from a woman younger than 35 in good health.

There are a few counts of this clonotype. The chain employs TRBV6-1 and TRBJ1-5; 10 positions agree with TRBD1. CDR1 and CDR2 (germline): MNHNS, SASEGT. The CDR3 is 14 residues long. V lost 8 bases and J lost 4; bases outside the gene matches: 5. CDR3 bases: TGTGCCAGCGGTGGACAGGGGGTTAATCAGCCCCAGCATTTT. It encodes CASGGQGVNQPQHF.

The table lists this clonotype with many counts. The genes are TRBV12-3 or TRBV12-4 and TRBJ2-1, with D perhaps TRBD1 or TRBD2 (5 bases each). The CDR3 is 14 amino acids. Between the trimmed V and J ends, which lost 8 bases and 4 bases, there was a span of 15 bases. The CDR3, as DNA: TGTGCCAGCGGGGGATCGCGAGCGTACAATGAGCAGTTCTTC. Its protein is CASGGSRAYNEQFF.

This sequence joins TRBV10-2 and TRBJ2-5; D tentatively fits TRBD1 or TRBD2 (5 bases each). Germline-derived CDR1 and CDR2 are WSHSY and SAAADI. V lost 8 bases and J 2 bases, leaving 12 bases between the germline ends. The CDR3 sequence is 13 residues long. DNA for the CDR3: TGCGCCAGCGAGGGACCGAAGCAAGAGACCCAGTACTTC. Its protein is CASEGPKQETQYF.

In DNA, the CDR3 is TGTGCCAGCAGCGTTCTGGACTACCCTGGAAACACCATATATTTT. The encoded protein is CASSVLDYPGNTIYF. The gene calls are TRBV9 and TRBJ1-3, with unresolved D. The V gene lost 2 bases and the J gene lost 2 bases, with 11 bases spanning the gap. The germline V gene encodes CDR1 SGDLS and CDR2 YYNGEE. The CDR3 covers 15 residues.

This clonotype has a handful of counts. This sequence joins TRBV5-1 and TRBJ2-1; TRBD2 aligns across 8 bases. With 0 bases clipped from V and 6 bases from J, the junction kept 11 bases outside the gene matches. CDR1 and CDR2 (germline): SGHRS, YFSETQ. The CDR3 loop spans 17 amino acids. The CDR3 DNA reads as TGCGCCAGCAGCTTGGCCCTGCTAGCGGGCCCTTCCAATGAGCAGTTCTTC. Amino acids: CASSLALLAGPSNEQFF.

The V and J genes are TRBV11-3 and TRBJ1-1; possible D gene TRBD1, 6 bases. This CDR3 comprises 15 residues. The V gene's germline CDR1 is SGHNT and CDR2 YENEEA. Trimming left V 0 bases short and J 1 base short, with 9 bases between. The CDR3 DNA is TGTGCCAGCAGCTTAGATCCAGGGGAGAACACTGAAGCTTTCTTT. Its translation is CASSLDPGENTEAFF.

The chain couples TRBV20-1 to TRBJ2-1, with 8 bases identical to TRBD2. V shed 5 bases, J shed 3 bases, and the junction held 6 bases outside the gene matches. The CDR3 extends over 14 amino acids. Per the germline V gene, CDR1 is DFQATT and CDR2 is SNEGSKA (reference sequence). The DNA for the CDR3 is TGCAGTGCTGATAGCGGGGATGGCTACAATGAGCAGTTCTTC. Its protein is CSADSGDGYNEQFF.

This chain uses TRBV6-1 with TRBJ1-3; D ambiguous. This CDR3 has 13 residues. The germline CDR1 and CDR2 sequences are MNHNS and SASEGT. V lost 11 bases to trimming and J lost 8 bases, with 19 bases between them. CDR3 nucleotide sequence: TGTGCCGCCCGCCGGGGAGACGAGGACACCATATATTTT. Protein: CAARRGDEDTIYF.

The chain recombines TRBV12-3 or TRBV12-4 with TRBJ2-4; D assignment may be TRBD1 or TRBD2 (6 bases each). The V gene lost 2 bases and the J gene lost 3 bases, with 11 bases spanning the gap. The length of the CDR3 is 15 residues. The CDR3 spells CASSLWGAGKNIQYF. The CDR3 DNA is TGTGCCAGCAGTTTATGGGGGGCGGGCAAAAACATTCAGTACTTC.

In its sample, this clonotype was seen a few times. This chain joins TRBV6-1 and TRBJ2-3; D remains unclear. Per germline, CDR1 MNHNS and CDR2 SASEGT. Trimming shortened V by 7 bases and J by 2 bases, and 10 bases separated the two germline ends. The CDR3 sequence is 13 residues long. The CDR3 DNA reads as TGTGCCAGCAAAAGGGTCGCCACAGATACGCAGTATTTT. Translated: CASKRVATDTQYF.

The V gene is TRBV27, the J gene TRBJ2-2; 9 nucleotides agree with TRBD1. CDR3 length: 15 amino acids. Looked up from germline, CDR1 is MNHEY and CDR2 is SMNVEV (reference sequence). J lost 7 bases, V lost 4 bases, and 7 bases had no gene match. The CDR3 is CASSYRTGVGGELFF. CDR3 DNA: TGTGCCAGCAGTTACAGGACAGGGGTTGGCGGGGAGCTGTTTTTT.

The V gene is TRBV7-9, the J gene TRBJ2-1; no reliable D call. CDR3 length: 15 residues. Trimming took 2 bases from V and 5 from J, leaving 13 bases between them. CDR1 and CDR2 (germline): SEHNR, FQNEAQ (reference sequence). The CDR3 protein is CASSLLSLGHNEQFF. CDR3 coding DNA: TGTGCCAGCAGCTTATTGTCTCTGGGCCACAATGAGCAGTTCTTC.

The chain has TRBV20-1 and TRBJ1-5; unclear D gene. The CDR3 contains 14 residues. V lost 0 bases, J lost 11 bases, and 17 bases lay in between. CDR1 and CDR2 from the germline V gene are DFQATT and SNEGSKA (reference sequence). CDR3 sequence: CSARDRLEERAQHF. In DNA form, the CDR3 reads TGCAGTGCTAGAGATCGGTTGGAGGAGCGGGCCCAGCATTTT.

The rearrangement joins TRBV11-2 to TRBJ2-1; D gene ambiguous. Germline V gene lookup returns CDR1 SGHAT and CDR2 FQNNGV. The V end lost 4 bases, the J end lost 10 bases, and 11 bases lay between the germline ends. The CDR3 is 12 amino acids. The CDR3 spells CASSSAPQEQFF. The CDR3 DNA sequence: TGTGCCAGCAGCTCCGCACCCCAAGAGCAGTTCTTC.

This clonotype appeared a single time. In DNA, the CDR3 is TGTGCCAGCATGGCAAACTACGAGCAGTACTTC. Translated: CASMANYEQYF. The V gene is TRBV2, the J gene TRBJ2-7; D is undetermined. CDR3 length: 11 amino acids. CDR1 is SNHLY and CDR2 is FYNNEI in the germline V gene. V shed 7 bases and J shed 3 bases, with 7 bases lying between them.

This chain joins TRBV21-1 and TRBJ2-7; the table's D call TRBD1 went unverified against the DNA. TRBV21-1 counts as a pseudogene. The CDR3 consists of 16 residues. The CDR3 nucleotides read TGTGCCAGCAGCAAAAAAAAGACAGGGGAGACCTACGAGCAGTACTTC. As protein: CASSKKKTGETYEQYF.

This clonotype occurred a few times. The CDR3 DNA reads TGTGCCAGCAAGTATAGTAGGCGGGAGTATATCACCGGGGAGCTGTTTTTT. It translates to CASKYSRREYITGELFF. The chain links TRBV6-2 or TRBV6-3 to TRBJ2-2; 7 bases align to TRBD2. The CDR3 contains 17 residues. After removal of 7 bases from V and 4 bases from J, the junction contained 15 bases not matched to a gene. Germline V gene data show CDR1 as MNHEY and CDR2 as SVGEGT.

This clonotype came up a few times. This sequence joins TRBV12-3 or TRBV12-4 and TRBJ2-2; D is undetermined. V was pared by 7 bases and J by 6 bases, with 6 bases between. The CDR3 covers 11 residues. This CDR3 reads CASTSAGELFF. The CDR3, as DNA: TGTGCCAGCACCTCCGCCGGGGAGCTGTTTTTT.

Of note for this clonotype: The CDR3 end shows no conserved phenylalanine or tryptophan, and so a read error is likely. This chain joins TRBV10-3 and TRBJ1-1; D not resolved. V was cut by 10 bases and J by 1 base, with 13 bases left in between. This CDR3 spans 13 amino acids. Germline V gene sequence: CDR1 ENHRY, CDR2 SYGVKD. CDR3 residues: CATRPNTNTEAFS. CDR3 nucleotide sequence: TGTGCCACCAGGCCAAATACGAACACTGAAGCTTTCTCT.

This clonotype was seen a few times. The chain links TRBV12-3 or TRBV12-4 to TRBJ2-5; D remains ambiguous. The V gene lost 4 bases and the J gene lost 5 bases, with 14 bases spanning the gap. The length of the CDR3 is 14 residues. The CDR3 region is CASSSNLIVETQYF. In nucleotides, the CDR3 is TGTGCCAGCAGTTCCAATCTTATTGTGGAGACCCAGTACTTC.

This chain connects TRBV20-1 to TRBJ2-3; D not resolved. The CDR3 covers 13 residues. V was cut by 3 bases and J by 5 bases, with 12 bases left in between. In germline, CDR1 is DFQATT, CDR2 SNEGSKA (reference sequence). The CDR3 here is CSARGPSGDTQYF. CDR3 nucleotides: TGCAGTGCTAGGGGCCCCTCCGGAGATACGCAGTATTTT.

The J gene is TRBJ2-7, the V gene TRBV18, with 11 positions matching TRBD1. The CDR3 has 15 residues. V gave up 4 bases and J gave up 9 bases; unmatched junction bases: 11. The germline V gene has CDR1 KGHSH and CDR2 LQKENI. CDR3 DNA: TGTGCCAGCTCACTCAGGACAGGGGGCTATGTCGGGCAGTACTTC. This sequence encodes CASSLRTGGYVGQYF.